The next 22 T cell receptor beta chains were all read from a single sample in a study of blood T cell repertoires in COVID-19 (TCRdb year 2020). Libraries were constructed by the immunoSEQ multiplex PCR assay. In its TCRdb copy, this immuneACCESS table keeps in-frame sequences only and misses some clones. Where compared with another copy, unresolved V genes explain less than half of these, and the others have no known cause. Within this sample are about 190,000 clones, with approximately 79% of them counted one time only. Jointly, the top ten make up 13% of the sample. Material: peripheral blood. The receptors were gathered from a man aged 45 to 65 who had recovered from COVID-19.

The chain has TRBV28 and TRBJ2-1; 8 positions match TRBD1. Germline values: CDR1 MDHEN, CDR2 SYDVKM. The CDR3 consists of 15 residues. V shed 2 bases, J shed 5 bases, and the junction held 5 bases outside the gene matches. The CDR3 bases are TGTGCCAGCAGTTTACTTCCAGGGGGCAACAATGAGCAGTTCTTC. Translated: CASSLLPGGNNEQFF.

The chain is built from TRBV7-9 and TRBJ2-7; TRBD2 matches 9 bases. The CDR3 has 14 residues. The ends lost 8 bases at V and 1 base at J; junction bases unmatched: 6. Germline assignment: CDR1 SEHNR and CDR2 FQNEAQ (reference sequence). The CDR3 spells CASGRLAESYEQYF. The CDR3 DNA sequence: TGTGCCAGCGGACGACTAGCGGAGTCCTACGAGCAGTACTTC.

This clone was found a few times. The rearrangement uses TRBV30 and TRBJ2-7, with D perhaps TRBD1 (5 bases). Per germline, CDR1 GTSNPN and CDR2 SVGIG (reference sequence). Trimming cost V 1 base and J 2 bases, with 15 bases left between them. The CDR3 length is 15 residues. The CDR3 spells CAWSGQGHQPYEQYF. The DNA of the CDR3 is TGTGCCTGGAGTGGTCAGGGCCATCAACCCTACGAGCAGTACTTC. Combining the CDR3 with reference TRBV30 and TRBJ2-7 gives the whole variable domain SQTIHQWPATLVQPVGSPLSLECTVEGTSNPNLYWYRQAAGRGLQLLFYSVGIGQISSEVPQNLSASRPQDRQFILSSKKLLLSDSGFYLCAWSGQGHQPYEQYFGPGTRLTVT.

V gene TRBV18 combines with J gene TRBJ1-1; 10 bases align to TRBD1. The V segment lost 3 bases and the J segment 3 bases; nucleotides outside the gene matches: 1. The CDR3 runs 14 residues. The germline gives CDR1 KGHSH, CDR2 LQKENI. This CDR3 reads CASSPTGGYTEAFF. CDR3 DNA: TGTGCCAGCTCACCGACAGGGGGCTACACTGAAGCTTTCTTT.

This chain connects TRBV29-1 to TRBJ2-5, with 7 bases identical to TRBD2. The junction had 4 bases not matched to a gene; V was cut back by 3 bases and J by 0 bases. The CDR3 covers 14 residues. CDR1 and CDR2 from the germline V gene are SQVTM and ANQGSEA. The CDR3 region is CSVDPREDQETQYF. CDR3 in DNA: TGCAGCGTTGACCCTCGGGAGGACCAAGAGACCCAGTACTTC.

This rearrangement joins TRBV3-1 (or the pseudogene TRBV3-2) to TRBJ1-1; no definite D call. Germline CDR1 reads LGHDT; CDR2 reads YNNKEL (reference sequence). This CDR3 comprises 13 residues. The ends were cut back, 1 base at V and 2 bases at J, with 5 bases in the middle. The CDR3, as DNA: TGTGCCAGCAGCCAAGCTAGAAACACTGAAGCTTTCTTT. Protein: CASSQARNTEAFF.

Here the CDR3 reads CASSQDSTDTQYF. CDR3 DNA sequence: TGCGCCAGCAGCCAGGATTCAACAGATACGCAGTATTTT. The rearrangement links TRBV5-1 to TRBJ2-3, with no clear D. Trimming took off 4 bases at V and 3 bases at J, with 9 bases between the two ends. Germline V gene lookup returns CDR1 SGHRS and CDR2 YFSETQ. The CDR3 loop spans 13 amino acids.

The chain carries TRBV7-9 and TRBJ2-7; 11 positions agree with TRBD1. V gave up 1 base and J gave up 1 base; unmatched junction bases: 6. The CDR3 consists of 17 residues. Germline CDR1 is SEHNR and CDR2 is FQNEAQ (reference sequence). CDR3 loop: CASSLEGGTGGSYEQYF. CDR3 coding DNA: TGTGCCAGCAGCTTAGAAGGCGGGACAGGGGGATCCTACGAGCAGTACTTC.

The J gene is TRBJ1-1, the V gene TRBV2; possible D gene TRBD1, 6 bases. The V and J ends lost 6 bases and 4 bases respectively, with 21 bases between them. Germline CDR1 and CDR2: SNHLY and FYNNEI. The CDR3 is 16 residues long. The CDR3 spells CASSRGAGVLPTEAFF. The CDR3, as DNA: TGTGCCAGCAGCCGGGGGGCAGGGGTACTCCCCACTGAAGCTTTCTTT.

The V gene is TRBV19, the J gene TRBJ2-2; D is possibly TRBD2 (6 bases). The CDR3 length is 18 residues. Germline V gene sequence: CDR1 LNHDA, CDR2 SQIVND (reference sequence). V was shortened by 6 bases and J by 5 bases, with 25 bases between the two germline ends. The CDR3 is CASRGPGLPTAWTGELFF. The CDR3 bases are TGTGCCAGTAGGGGTCCGGGACTGCCAACTGCGTGGACCGGGGAGCTGTTTTTT.

The genes are TRBV20-1 and TRBJ2-1; TRBD2 might be the D (5 bases). Trimming removed 5 bases at V and 10 bases at J, with 12 bases between. CDR3 length equals 11 residues. Germline CDR1 and CDR2: DFQATT and SNEGSKA (reference sequence). The CDR3 protein is CSAADWSEQFF. In DNA form, the CDR3 reads TGCAGTGCTGCGGACTGGTCGGAGCAGTTCTTC.

The chain carries TRBV3-1 (or the pseudogene TRBV3-2) and TRBJ1-1; possible D gene TRBD1, 5 bases. Germline CDR1 is LGHDT and CDR2 is YNNKEL (reference sequence). Trimming took off 3 bases at V and 1 base at J, with 12 bases between the two ends. The length of the CDR3 is 15 residues. CDR3 in DNA: TGTGCCAGCAGCCACCTTAATACAGGGAACACTGAAGCTTTCTTT. It yields the protein CASSHLNTGNTEAFF.

On this clone itself: Possible read error: a much larger clone is one base away. The genes are TRBV5-4 and TRBJ2-7, with 7 bases that match TRBD1. From germline, CDR1 is SGHNT and CDR2 YYREEE (reference sequence). With V trimmed by 2 bases and J by 2 bases, 1 base remained unmatched. The CDR3 covers 13 residues. The CDR3 loop reads CASSLDRAYEQYF. CDR3 coding DNA: TGTGCCAGCAGCTTAGACAGGGCCTACGAGCAGTACTTC. Drawing the rest from reference TRBV5-4 and TRBJ2-7, the complete variable domain is ETGVTQSPTHLIKTRGQQVTLRCSSQSGHNTVSWYQQALGQGPQFIFQYYREEENGRGNFPPRFSGLQFPNYSSELNVNALELDDSALYLCASSLDRAYEQYFGPGTRLTVT.

The chain links TRBV19 to TRBJ2-3, with 8 bases that match TRBD2. The CDR3 spans 14 residues. Germline V gene data show CDR1 as LNHDA and CDR2 as SQIVND (reference sequence). Trimming at V came to 7 bases and at J to 5 bases, leaving 8 bases not matched to a gene. The CDR3 bases are TGTGCCAGTACGCAAGCGGGAGCGGGAGATACGCAGTATTTT. It encodes CASTQAGAGDTQYF.

The chain recombines TRBV5-5 with TRBJ1-2, with a possible D match to TRBD1 (5 bases). The CDR3 is made up of 15 amino acids. The germline CDR1 and CDR2 sequences are SGHKS and YYEKEE (reference sequence). V lost 0 bases and J 0 bases, leaving 9 bases between the germline ends. This CDR3 reads CASSLGGHTNYGYTF. The CDR3 DNA reads as TGTGCCAGCAGCTTGGGCGGACATACTAACTATGGCTACACCTTC.

This clone was seen just once. The chain links TRBV7-9 to TRBJ2-5; D uncertain. Trimming cost V 0 bases and J 5 bases, with 7 bases left between them. CDR3 length: 13 amino acids. CDR1 SEHNR and CDR2 FQNEAQ come from the germline V gene (reference sequence). For the CDR3, the DNA is TGTGCCAGCAGCTTAGCTCCCTCGGAGACCCAGTACTTC. It is translated as CASSLAPSETQYF.

The V and J genes are TRBV6-1 and TRBJ2-2; 9 bases are shared with TRBD2. CDR1 is MNHNS, CDR2 SASEGT, per germline. The trim removed 4 bases at V and 6 bases at J, leaving 3 bases unmatched. The CDR3 sequence is 14 residues long. CDR3 residues: CASSAAGGSGELFF. The DNA of the CDR3 is TGTGCCAGCAGTGCAGCGGGAGGATCCGGGGAGCTGTTTTTT.

The chain recombines TRBV11-2 with TRBJ2-2; weak D call: TRBD1 (6 bases). The CDR3 loop spans 15 amino acids. Germline CDR1 SGHAT, CDR2 FQNNGV. The V end was cut by 5 bases, the J end by 1 base, with 11 bases between. The CDR3 DNA sequence: TGTGCCAGCAGCCTCCGGGACAAGAACACCGGGGAGCTGTTTTTT. Translated: CASSLRDKNTGELFF.

The chain employs TRBV19 and TRBJ1-2; the D gene is possibly TRBD1 (6 bases). V lost 4 bases, J lost 7 bases, and 16 bases lay in between. The CDR3 is 14 residues long. Germline CDR1 reads LNHDA; CDR2 reads SQIVND (reference sequence). The chain's CDR3 is CASSTSGGAFGYTF. The DNA for the CDR3 is TGTGCCAGTAGTACCTCGGGGGGCGCTTTTGGCTACACCTTC. The whole variable domain, filled in from reference TRBV19 and TRBJ1-2, reads DGGITQSPKYLFRKEGQNVTLSCEQNLNHDAMYWYRQDPGQGLRLIYYSQIVNDFQKGDIAEGYSVSREKKESFPLTVTSAQKNPTAFYLCASSTSGGAFGYTFGSGTRLTVV.

The genes are TRBV5-1 and TRBJ2-7; 9 nucleotides agree with TRBD2. The CDR3 covers 15 residues. The V and J ends lost 0 bases and 2 bases, in that order; junction bases with no gene match: 3. CDR1 and CDR2 (germline): SGHRS, YFSETQ. CDR3: CASSLVSSGAYEQYF. The DNA of the CDR3 is TGCGCCAGCAGCTTGGTTTCTAGCGGGGCCTACGAGCAGTACTTC.

This clone turned up a few times. The chain employs TRBV6-6 and TRBJ1-6; D is unclear. The V and J ends lost 5 bases and 5 bases respectively, with 16 bases between them. The CDR3 totals 16 residues. Germline values: CDR1 MNHNY, CDR2 SVGAGI (reference sequence). The CDR3 DNA reads TGTGCCAGCAGTCGAGCCGCTGATTCTAATAATTCACCCCTCCACTTT. Protein sequence: CASSRAADSNNSPLHF.

The rearrangement joins TRBV3-1 (or the pseudogene TRBV3-2) to TRBJ2-1; unclear D gene. Trimming cost V 2 bases and J 0 bases, with 8 bases left between them. The CDR3 contains 15 residues. The germline V gene has CDR1 LGHDT and CDR2 YNNKEL (reference sequence). In nucleotides, the CDR3 is TGTGCCAGCAGCCAATTAGTAAGCTCCTACAATGAGCAGTTCTTC. This translates into CASSQLVSSYNEQFF.